This is a list of T cell receptor beta chains from one sample in a study of neurological immune-mediated disorders. One entry per CDR3 protein, called by TCRdb with MiXCR from the 5' RACE reads. Here the sample spans just over 50,000 distinct CDR3 sequences, about 3.7% being singletons. The sequencing sample was made of PBMCs. These receptors were collected from a man aged 35-49 years with multiple sclerosis. The CDR3 runs from the conserved cysteine through the conserved F or W. Each record gives: D gene, clone size, J gene, V gene, CDR3 length, CDR3 DNA, CDR3 protein. A D gene is named only where the DNA matches it firmly. Clone size is not always given. Where it is, it says once, few, many or a class for expanded clones.

D: -; size: many; J: TRBJ1-2; V: TRBV20-1; length: 14; DNA: TGCAGTACTACAACAGGCGCGGTCGACTATGGCTACACCTTC; CDR3: CSTTTGAVDYGYTF
D: -; size: many; J: TRBJ2-7; V: TRBV7-9; length: 14; DNA: TGTGCCAGCAGCTCCCGGGACACCTCCTACGAGCAGTACTTC; CDR3: CASSSRDTSYEQYF
D: TRBD1; size: many; J: TRBJ1-1; V: TRBV20-1; length: 14; DNA: TGCAGTGCACACCGACAGGGCGGGAACACTGAAGCTTTCTTT; CDR3: CSAHRQGGNTEAFF
D: -; size: many; J: TRBJ2-5; V: TRBV7-3; length: 13; DNA: TGTGCCAGCAGCTTATCCGGGGAAGAGACCCAGTACTTC; CDR3: CASSLSGEETQYF
D: -; size: many; J: TRBJ2-2; V: TRBV5-1; length: 16; DNA: TGCGCCAGCAGCTTACTCGTCGGGGGGAACACCGGGGAGCTGTTTTTT; CDR3: CASSLLVGGNTGELFF
D: -; size: many; J: TRBJ1-5; V: TRBV6-5; length: 13; DNA: TGTGCCAGCGGGCAGAGTTGGGCAGGCCCCCAGCATTTT; CDR3: CASGQSWAGPQHF
D: -; size: many; J: TRBJ1-6; V: TRBV3-1; length: 14; DNA: TGTGCCAGCAGCCCCCGGGACACCGGGTCACCCCTCAACTTT; CDR3: CASSPRDTGSPLNF
D: -; size: many; J: TRBJ1-2; V: TRBV12-3/TRBV12-4; length: 13; DNA: TGTGCCAGCAGTCGGAGGGGTGCCTCCGGCTACACCTTC; CDR3: CASSRRGASGYTF
D: -; size: few; J: TRBJ1-1; V: TRBV7-3; length: 14; DNA: TGTGCCAGCAGCCAAGGCACAACGAACACTGAAGCTTTCTTT; CDR3: CASSQGTTNTEAFF
D: -; size: many; J: TRBJ2-3; V: TRBV18; length: 16; DNA: TGTGCCAGCTCACCCCAAGGGATTGGGTACACAGATACGCAGTATTTT; CDR3: CASSPQGIGYTDTQYF
D: -; size: few; J: TRBJ2-5; V: TRBV4-1; length: 11; DNA: TGCGCCAGCAGAAAGGGGGAGACCCAGTACTTC; CDR3: CASRKGETQYF
D: -; size: many; J: TRBJ2-3; V: TRBV3-1; length: 16; DNA: TGTGCCAGCAGCCCCCAACGCCGACTAGTGGCAGATACGCAGTATTTT; CDR3: CASSPQRRLVADTQYF
D: -; size: many; J: TRBJ1-2; V: TRBV29-1; length: 13; DNA: TGCAGCGTAACGGAACCACAGGGTTATGGCTACACCTTC; CDR3: CSVTEPQGYGYTF
D: TRBD2; size: many; J: TRBJ2-3; V: TRBV6-1; length: 22; DNA: TGTGCCAGCAGTGATGCCCCCGGATGGGCTAGCGGGGGGGTAATAAGCACAGATACGCAGTATTTT; CDR3: CASSDAPGWASGGVISTDTQYF
D: -; size: few; J: TRBJ2-7; V: TRBV7-6; length: 14; DNA: TGTGCCAGCAGCTTAGAAACAGGCTCCTACGAGCAGTACTTC; CDR3: CASSLETGSYEQYF
D: TRBD2; size: -; J: TRBJ2-3; V: TRBV11-2; length: 17; DNA: TGTGCCAGCAGCTTATATCTAGCGGGGGGGTTTACAGATACGCAGTATTTT; CDR3: CASSLYLAGGFTDTQYF
D: -; size: -; J: TRBJ1-6; V: TRBV9; length: 13; DNA: TGTGCCAGCAGCCCGACCGGGAGCTCACCCCTCCACTTT; CDR3: CASSPTGSSPLHF
D: -; size: many; J: TRBJ2-7; V: TRBV27; length: 17; DNA: TGTGCCAGCAGTTTAGGCCCCCTCAGGGGGGAGAGGTACGAGCAGTACTTC; CDR3: CASSLGPLRGERYEQYF
D: -; size: -; J: TRBJ1-6; V: TRBV20-1; length: 12; DNA: TGCAGTGCCAGGACAGTAAATTCACCCCTCAACTTT; CDR3: CSARTVNSPLNF
D: -; size: many; J: TRBJ1-6; V: TRBV12-3/TRBV12-4; length: 13; DNA: TGTGCCAGCAGCCCAGCCGGGACCCCACGTCCCCACTTT; CDR3: CASSPAGTPRPHF
D: -; size: many; J: TRBJ2-2; V: TRBV6-5; length: 12; DNA: TGTGCCAGCAGTTACGACGGTCGAGGGCTGTTTTTT; CDR3: CASSYDGRGLFF
D: TRBD2; size: many; J: TRBJ2-2; V: TRBV27; length: 13; DNA: TGTGCCAGCGGCACTAGCGGGACCGGGGAGCTGTTTTTT; CDR3: CASGTSGTGELFF
D: TRBD1; size: many; J: TRBJ1-5; V: TRBV6-1; length: 16; DNA: TGTGCCAGCACTTCCGCAGGGGGAGCTAGCAATCAGCCCCAGCATTTT; CDR3: CASTSAGGASNQPQHF
D: -; size: many; J: TRBJ1-4; V: TRBV3-1; length: 19; DNA: TGTGCCAGCAGCGTAGAGACTTTGGGGGCCTCGTGGCGGGCTGAAAAACTGTTTTTT; CDR3: CASSVETLGASWRAEKLFF
D: TRBD1; size: many; J: TRBJ2-1; V: TRBV7-3; length: 17; DNA: TGTGCCAGCAGCACCCACGGACAGGGGGCTTCCTACAATGAGCAGTTCTTC; CDR3: CASSTHGQGASYNEQFF